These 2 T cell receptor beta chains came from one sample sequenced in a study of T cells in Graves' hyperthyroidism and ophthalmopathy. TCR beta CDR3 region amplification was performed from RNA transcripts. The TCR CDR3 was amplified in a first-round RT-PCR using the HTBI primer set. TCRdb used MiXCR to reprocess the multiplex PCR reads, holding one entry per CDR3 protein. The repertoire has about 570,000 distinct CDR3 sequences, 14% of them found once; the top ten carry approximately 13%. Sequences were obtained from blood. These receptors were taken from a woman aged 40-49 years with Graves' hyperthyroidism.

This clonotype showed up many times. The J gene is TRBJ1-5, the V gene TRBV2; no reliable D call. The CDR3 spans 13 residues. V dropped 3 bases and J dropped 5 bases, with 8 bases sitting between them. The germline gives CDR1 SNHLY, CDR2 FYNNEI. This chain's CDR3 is CASSDSRDQPQHF. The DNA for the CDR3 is TGTGCCAGCAGTGATAGCCGGGATCAGCCCCAGCATTTT.

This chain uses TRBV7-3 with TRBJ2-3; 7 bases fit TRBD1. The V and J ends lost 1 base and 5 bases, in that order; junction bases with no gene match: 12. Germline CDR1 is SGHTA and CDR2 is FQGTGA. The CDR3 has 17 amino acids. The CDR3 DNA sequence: TGTGCCAGCAGCTTAAGTGCCGTTGACAGGGAAATAGATACGCAGTATTTT. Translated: CASSLSAVDREIDTQYF.